The clone carrying this T cell receptor beta chain has a single count. PCR primers comprised 60 Vbeta and 13 Jbeta primers. Here immunoSEQ multiplex PCR was the method, and the copy in TCRdb shows in-frame clones only, minus some. The sample holds about 200,000 clones; around nine tenths are singletons and the top ten take about 1.7%. These data originate in a study of cytomegalovirus exposure and HLA in healthy donors. V lost 3 bases, J lost 6 bases, and 10 bases stayed unmatched. Per the germline V gene, CDR1 is MNHEY and CDR2 is SMNVEV (reference sequence). The CDR3 totals 16 residues. The specimen was PBMCs. The sequence derives from a woman aged 18-29 years in good health and CMV-seronegative. The chain uses TRBV27 and TRBJ1-5, with 8 bases that match TRBD1. The CDR3 sequence is CASSLNGQGWSQPQHF. For the CDR3, the DNA is TGTGCCAGCAGTTTGAACGGACAGGGATGGTCTCAGCCCCAGCATTTT.